This TCR beta chain was captured in a study of cytomegalovirus exposure and HLA in healthy donors. Overall study context: Genotyping showed around 80% of over 350 donors falling in the Caucasian-associated ancestry cluster. Study-wide results and limits: An assumption of roughly uniform sequencing depth across donors underlay the presence/absence analyses.

The study ran its PCR with 60 Vbeta and 13 Jbeta primers. Generated by immunoSEQ multiplex PCR, the TCRdb table keeps only in-frame clones and is missing some. The repertoire holds 200,000 to 250,000 clones, with more than 60% as singletons. Details on this clone: Antigen unknown.

V was trimmed by 5 bases and J by 6 bases, leaving 14 bases between them. This CDR3 spans 12 amino acids. Germline CDR1 reads GTSNPN; CDR2 reads SVGIG (reference sequence). This clonotype was sampled from a woman in her 30s in good health and CMV-seronegative. The source material was PBMCs. The chain employs TRBV30 and TRBJ2-7; possibly TRBD2 for D (6 bases). The chain's CDR3 is CAWDTGDGEQYF. CDR3 in DNA: TGTGCCTGGGACACGGGAGATGGCGAGCAGTACTTC.